This T cell receptor (beta chain) appears in the sequencing data of a study of cytomegalovirus exposure and HLA in healthy donors. V lost 7 bases and J lost 5; bases outside the gene matches: 9. In germline, CDR1 is SGHVS, CDR2 FNYEAQ. This CDR3 is 14 amino acids long. Comments on this clone: Its antigen remains unidentified.

PCR involved 60 Vbeta and 13 Jbeta primers. Only in-frame clones appear in the TCRdb table, and some are missing; sequencing was by immunoSEQ multiplex PCR. The sample has about 110,000 clones, about 79% seen once. Study-wide results and limits: Some TCR beta chains (roughly 150 of them) were listed as cytomegalovirus-associated. Some public TCRs appeared in many individuals, while most sequences were rare.

This sequence originates from a woman between 18 and 30 years old in good health and CMV-seronegative. The sequencing input was PBMCs. The chain links TRBV7-6 to TRBJ2-5; 8 bases fit TRBD2. The CDR3 is CASTHLTGGETQYF. Here the CDR3 DNA reads TGTGCCAGCACCCACCTGACGGGGGGGGAGACCCAGTACTTC. Complete variable domain (other parts from reference TRBV7-6 and TRBJ2-5): GAGVSQSPRYKVTKRGQDVALRCDPISGHVSLYWYRQALGQGPEFLTYFNYEAQQDKSGLPNDRFSAERPEGSISTLTIQRTEQRDSAMYRCASTHLTGGETQYFGPGTRLLVL.